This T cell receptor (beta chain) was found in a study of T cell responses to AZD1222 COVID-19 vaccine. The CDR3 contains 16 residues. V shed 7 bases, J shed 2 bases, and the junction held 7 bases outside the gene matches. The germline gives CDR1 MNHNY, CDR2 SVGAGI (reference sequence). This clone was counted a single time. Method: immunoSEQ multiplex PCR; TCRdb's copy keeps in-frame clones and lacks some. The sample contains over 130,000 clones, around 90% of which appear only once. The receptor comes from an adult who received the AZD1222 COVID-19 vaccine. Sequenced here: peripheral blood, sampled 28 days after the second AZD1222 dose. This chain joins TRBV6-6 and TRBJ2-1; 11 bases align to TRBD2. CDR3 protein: CASMLRTSGPYNEQFF. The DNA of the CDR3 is TGTGCCAGCATGCTCCGGACTAGCGGGCCCTACAATGAGCAGTTCTTC.